The 9 T cell receptor beta chains below were found in one sample sequenced in a study of blood T cell repertoires in COVID-19. Profiled with immunoSEQ multiplex PCR; TCRdb holds only in-frame clones, not every one. Of around 63,000 clones in the sample, more than 65% were seen once. Sequencing was carried out using peripheral blood. Receptors originate from a woman in her sixties or seventies with acute or convalescent COVID-19.

CDR3 nucleotide sequence: TGTGCCAGCAGAGAGGGACAGCACAATCAGCCCCAGCATTTT. Its protein product is CASREGQHNQPQHF. The rearrangement uses TRBV2 and TRBJ1-5; 7 bases are shared with TRBD1. V shed 6 bases, J shed 3 bases, and the junction held 5 bases outside the gene matches. The CDR3 has 14 amino acids. The V gene's germline CDR1 is SNHLY and CDR2 FYNNEI.

This sequence joins TRBV5-4 and TRBJ1-1; no definite D call. Trimming removed 0 bases from V and 0 bases from J, with 9 bases in between. Germline CDR1 SGHNT, CDR2 YYREEE (reference sequence). The CDR3 is 15 amino acids. The DNA of the CDR3 is TGTGCCAGCAGCTTGGGCGAGGCGCTGAACACTGAAGCTTTCTTT. It codes for CASSLGEALNTEAFF.

In DNA, the CDR3 is TGTGCCAGCAGCTTAGTGGCAGGCGCTAACACCGGGGAGCTGTTTTTT. It codes for CASSLVAGANTGELFF. The chain recombines TRBV11-2 with TRBJ2-2; D gene ambiguous. This CDR3 has 16 amino acids. With 1 base removed from V and 2 bases from J, the gap between germline ends came to 11 bases. Germline CDR1 reads SGHAT; CDR2 reads FQNNGV.

This chain links TRBV5-1 with TRBJ2-7; 10 bases line up with TRBD2. The CDR3 spans 14 residues. The V gene end was trimmed by 2 bases and the J gene end by 6 bases; junction bases not matched to a gene: 5. CDR1 is SGHRS and CDR2 is YFSETQ in the germline V gene. CDR3: CASSLSGGEVEQYF. As DNA, the CDR3 is TGCGCCAGCAGCTTAAGCGGGGGGGAGGTCGAGCAGTACTTC. The variable domain in full, completed from reference TRBV5-1 and TRBJ2-7, reads KAGVTQTPRYLIKTRGQQVTLSCSPISGHRSVSWYQQTPGQGLQFLFEYFSETQRNKGNFPGRFSGRQFSNSRSEMNVSTLELGDSALYLCASSLSGGEVEQYFGPGTRLTVT.

The rearrangement joins TRBV2 to TRBJ1-5; possibly TRBD1 for D (5 bases). V was trimmed by 1 base and J by 4 bases, leaving 11 bases between them. CDR1 SNHLY and CDR2 FYNNEI come from the germline V gene. The length of the CDR3 is 15 residues. In DNA, the CDR3 is TGTGCCAGCAGTGAAGAGGGCAGGGTGAATCAGCCCCAGCATTTT. Protein product: CASSEEGRVNQPQHF. The complete variable domain, with remaining parts taken from reference TRBV2 and TRBJ1-5, reads EPEVTQTPSHQVTQMGQEVILRCVPISNHLYFYWYRQILGQKVEFLVSFYNNEISEKSEIFDDQFSVERPDGSNFTLKIRSTKLEDSAMYFCASSEEGRVNQPQHFGDGTRLSIL.

V usage is TRBV6-5 and J usage is TRBJ2-2; D remains ambiguous. V dropped 7 bases and J dropped 1 base, with 7 bases sitting between them. The CDR3 covers 13 residues. Looked up from germline, CDR1 is MNHEY and CDR2 is SVGAGI. CDR3 in amino acids: CASIEMNTGELFF. CDR3 bases: TGTGCCAGCATAGAGATGAACACCGGGGAGCTGTTTTTT.

V usage is TRBV7-9 and J usage is TRBJ1-5; TRBD1 agrees at 9 bases. Trimming removed 5 bases from V and 3 bases from J; junction bases left unmatched: 11. CDR3 size: 17 residues. Germline V lookup: CDR1 SEHNR, CDR2 FQNEAQ (reference sequence). CDR3 coding DNA: TGTGCCAGCAGCGCGGGGGGACAGGGACCACACAATCAGCCCCAGCATTTT. This gives the protein CASSAGGQGPHNQPQHF.

This clone was detected only once. This chain links TRBV5-4 with TRBJ2-4; 7 nucleotides agree with TRBD2. Unmatched junction bases numbered 9, after V lost 0 bases and J lost 6 bases. Per the germline V gene, CDR1 is SGHNT and CDR2 is YYREEE (reference sequence). The CDR3 spans 16 residues. As DNA, the CDR3 is TGTGCCAGCAGCTTGGAGGTCTTCGGGGGGTCAAACATTCAGTACTTC. It encodes CASSLEVFGGSNIQYF.

The rearrangement uses TRBV12-5 and TRBJ2-5; D might be TRBD2 (6 bases). The CDR3 contains 15 residues. Germline CDR1 LGHNT, CDR2 FRNRAP. V lost 4 bases and J 3 bases, leaving 15 bases between the germline ends. The CDR3 sequence is CASGSSREVEETQYF. As DNA, the CDR3 is TGTGCTAGTGGTTCATCCAGGGAGGTAGAAGAGACCCAGTACTTC.